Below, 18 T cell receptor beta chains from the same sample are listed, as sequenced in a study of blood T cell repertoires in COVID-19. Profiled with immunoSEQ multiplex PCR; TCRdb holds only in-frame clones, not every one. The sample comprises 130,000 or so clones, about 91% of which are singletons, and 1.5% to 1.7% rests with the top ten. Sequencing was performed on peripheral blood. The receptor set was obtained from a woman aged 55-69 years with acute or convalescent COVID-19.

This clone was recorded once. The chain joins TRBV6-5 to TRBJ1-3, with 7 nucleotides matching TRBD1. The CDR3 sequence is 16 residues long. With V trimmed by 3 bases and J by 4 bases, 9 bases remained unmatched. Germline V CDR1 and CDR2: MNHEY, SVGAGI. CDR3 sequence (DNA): TGTGCCAGCAGTTATTCGTCCGGGACAGCCGGAAACACCATATATTTT. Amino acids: CASSYSSGTAGNTIYF.

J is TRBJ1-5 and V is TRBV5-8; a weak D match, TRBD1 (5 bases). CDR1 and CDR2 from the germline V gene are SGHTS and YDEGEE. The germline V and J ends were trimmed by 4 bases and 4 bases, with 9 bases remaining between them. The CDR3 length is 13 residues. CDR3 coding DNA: TGTGCCAGCAGCATGACAGAAAATCAGCCCCAGCATTTT. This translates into CASSMTENQPQHF.

CDR3 nucleotides: TGTGCCAGCAGCCCAGCACAGGCGTACAATTCACCCCTCCACTTT. Translating gives CASSPAQAYNSPLHF. The chain recombines TRBV11-2 with TRBJ1-6; D is possibly TRBD1 (5 bases). The CDR3 extends over 15 amino acids. V was pared by 5 bases and J by 7 bases, with 15 bases between. Per germline, CDR1 SGHAT and CDR2 FQNNGV.

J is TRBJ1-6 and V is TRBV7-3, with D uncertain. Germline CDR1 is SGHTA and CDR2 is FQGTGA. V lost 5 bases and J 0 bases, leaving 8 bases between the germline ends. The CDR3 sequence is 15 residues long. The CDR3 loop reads CASSRDSSYNSPLHF. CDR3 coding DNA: TGTGCCAGCAGCCGAGATAGCTCCTATAATTCACCCCTCCACTTT.

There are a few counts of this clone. In DNA, the CDR3 is TGCGCCAGCAGTCAATCATGGTGGCGGTTCCTAGCCAAAAACATTCAGTACTTC. Residues: CASSQSWWRFLAKNIQYF. The chain joins TRBV23-1 to TRBJ2-4; D not resolved. TRBV23-1 is given ORF status, its function remaining uncertain. The CDR3 totals 18 residues. The V gene lost 0 bases and the J gene lost 0 bases, with 15 bases spanning the gap.

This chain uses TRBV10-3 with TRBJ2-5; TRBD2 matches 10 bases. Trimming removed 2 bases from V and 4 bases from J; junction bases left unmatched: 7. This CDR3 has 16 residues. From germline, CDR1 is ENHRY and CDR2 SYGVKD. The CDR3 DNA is TGTGCCATCAGTGAGCGCCTAGCGGGGGTATCAGAGACCCAGTACTTC. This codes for CAISERLAGVSETQYF.

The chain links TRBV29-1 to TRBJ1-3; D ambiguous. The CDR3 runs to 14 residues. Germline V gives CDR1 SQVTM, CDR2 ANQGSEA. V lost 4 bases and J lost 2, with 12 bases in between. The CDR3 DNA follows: TGCAGCGTTGCTTCCGGTACCGCTGGAAACACCATATATTTT. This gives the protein CSVASGTAGNTIYF.

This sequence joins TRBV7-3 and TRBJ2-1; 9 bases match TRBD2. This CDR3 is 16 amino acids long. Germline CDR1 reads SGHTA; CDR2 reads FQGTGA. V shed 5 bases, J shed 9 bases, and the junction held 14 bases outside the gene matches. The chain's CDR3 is CASSANGGGGASEQFF. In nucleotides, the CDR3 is TGTGCCAGCAGCGCCAACGGCGGCGGGGGGGCGAGTGAGCAGTTCTTC.

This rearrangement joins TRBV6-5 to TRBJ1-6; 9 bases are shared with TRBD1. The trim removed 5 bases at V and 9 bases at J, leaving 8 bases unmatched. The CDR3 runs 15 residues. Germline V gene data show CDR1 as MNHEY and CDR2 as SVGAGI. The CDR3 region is CASSTGQGGSSPLHF. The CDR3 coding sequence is TGTGCCAGCAGTACGGGACAGGGAGGGAGTTCACCCCTCCACTTT.

The CDR3 spells CASSSRTGPSGNTIYF. As DNA, the CDR3 is TGTGCCAGCAGTTCCCGGACAGGGCCCTCTGGAAACACCATATATTTT. The gene calls are TRBV6-5 and TRBJ1-3; TRBD1 matches 8 bases. The CDR3 is 16 residues long. Losses at the gene ends were 4 bases for V and 0 bases for J; bases not matched to a gene: 5. Germline V gene lookup returns CDR1 MNHEY and CDR2 SVGAGI.

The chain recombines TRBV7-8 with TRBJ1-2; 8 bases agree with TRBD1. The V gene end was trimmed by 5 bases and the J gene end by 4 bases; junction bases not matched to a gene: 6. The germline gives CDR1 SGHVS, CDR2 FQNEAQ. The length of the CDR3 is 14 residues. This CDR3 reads CASSLGQEGYGYTF. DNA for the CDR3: TGTGCCAGCAGCCTGGGACAGGAGGGCTATGGCTACACCTTC.

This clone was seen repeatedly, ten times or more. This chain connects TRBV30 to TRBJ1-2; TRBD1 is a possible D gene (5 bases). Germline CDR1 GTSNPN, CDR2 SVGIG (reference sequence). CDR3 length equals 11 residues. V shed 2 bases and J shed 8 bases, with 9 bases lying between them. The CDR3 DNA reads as TGTGCCTGGAGTTTACAGGTGGGCTACACCTTC. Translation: CAWSLQVGYTF.

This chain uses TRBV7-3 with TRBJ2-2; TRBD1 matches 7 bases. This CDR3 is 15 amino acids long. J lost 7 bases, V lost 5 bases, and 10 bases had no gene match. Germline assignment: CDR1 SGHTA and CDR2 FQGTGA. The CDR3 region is CASSTRQGKIGELFF. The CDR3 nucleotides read TGTGCCAGCAGCACCCGACAGGGTAAAATCGGGGAGCTGTTTTTT.

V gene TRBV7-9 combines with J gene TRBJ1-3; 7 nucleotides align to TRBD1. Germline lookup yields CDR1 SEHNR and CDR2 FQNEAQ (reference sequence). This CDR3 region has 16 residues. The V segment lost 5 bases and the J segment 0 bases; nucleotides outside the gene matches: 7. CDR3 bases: TGTGCCAGCAGCCATGGACAGGAGGTCTCTGGAAACACCATATATTTT. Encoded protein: CASSHGQEVSGNTIYF.

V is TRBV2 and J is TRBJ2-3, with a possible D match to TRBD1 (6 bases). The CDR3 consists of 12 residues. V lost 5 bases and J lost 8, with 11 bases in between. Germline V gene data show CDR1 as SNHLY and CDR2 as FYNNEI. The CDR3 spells CASSLQGATQYF. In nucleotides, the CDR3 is TGTGCCAGCAGTTTACAGGGAGCTACGCAGTATTTT.

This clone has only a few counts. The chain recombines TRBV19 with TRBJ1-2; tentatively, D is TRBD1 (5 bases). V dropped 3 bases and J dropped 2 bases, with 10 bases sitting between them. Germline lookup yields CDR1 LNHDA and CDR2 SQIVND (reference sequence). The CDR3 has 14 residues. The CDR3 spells CASSMQGENYGYTF. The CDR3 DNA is TGTGCCAGTAGTATGCAGGGTGAGAACTATGGCTACACCTTC.

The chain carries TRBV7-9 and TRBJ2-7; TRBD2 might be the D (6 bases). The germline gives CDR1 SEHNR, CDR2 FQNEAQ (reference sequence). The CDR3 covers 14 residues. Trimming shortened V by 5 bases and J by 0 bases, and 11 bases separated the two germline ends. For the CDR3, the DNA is TGTGCCAGCAGCCAAGGGAGGAGCTCCTACGAGCAGTACTTC. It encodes CASSQGRSSYEQYF. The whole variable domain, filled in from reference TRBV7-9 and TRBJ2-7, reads DTGVSQNPRHKITKRGQNVTFRCDPISEHNRLYWYRQTLGQGPEFLTYFQNEAQLEKSRLLSDRFSAERPKGSFSTLEIQRTEQGDSAMYLCASSQGRSSYEQYFGPGTRLTVT.

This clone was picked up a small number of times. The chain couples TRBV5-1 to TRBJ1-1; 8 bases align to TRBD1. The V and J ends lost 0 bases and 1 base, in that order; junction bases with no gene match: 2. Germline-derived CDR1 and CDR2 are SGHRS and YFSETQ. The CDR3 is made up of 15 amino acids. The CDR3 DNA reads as TGCGCCAGCAGCTTGGGCGGGACAGGGAACACTGAAGCTTTCTTT. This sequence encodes CASSLGGTGNTEAFF.